The 21 T cell receptor beta chains given below trace back to one sample, sequenced in a study of T cell repertoires in cytomegalovirus infection. One entry per CDR3 protein results from TCRdb running MiXCR on the reads. Here the sample spans around 800,000 distinct CDR3 sequences, approximately 30% being singletons. Which antigens these TCRs recognize remains unknown. Sequencing used cultured CD8+ T cells from PBMCs, obtained from culture after CMV antigen stimulation. The receptor set was obtained from a human donor in good health (CMV status not recorded). Some clones in this sample may be carry-over from other donors' samples.

The chain joins TRBV4-1 to TRBJ2-1; TRBD2 matches 11 bases. The CDR3 is 17 residues long. Germline V gene lookup returns CDR1 MGHRA and CDR2 YSYEKL. V was pared by 3 bases and J by 5 bases, with 9 bases of the junction left unmatched. CDR3 residues: CASSHRASGGIHNEQFF. CDR3 bases: TGCGCCAGCAGCCACAGGGCTAGCGGGGGGATCCACAATGAGCAGTTCTTC.

The V call is TRBV4-3, the J call TRBJ1-6; D is uncertain. The length of the CDR3 is 18 residues. The germline V gene encodes CDR1 LGHNA and CDR2 YSLEER. Trimming took off 1 base at V and 0 bases at J, with 13 bases between the two ends. This CDR3 is CASSQGGNRRSYNSPLHF. The DNA for the CDR3 is TGCGCCAGCAGCCAAGGAGGGAACAGACGCTCCTATAATTCACCCCTCCACTTT.

This clonotype was counted between two and nine times. The CDR3 spells CASGLGWSGGLTDTQYF. The DNA of the CDR3 is TGTGCTAGTGGTTTAGGGTGGAGCGGGGGGCTCACAGATACGCAGTATTTT. The chain employs TRBV12-5 and TRBJ2-3, with 9 bases matching TRBD2. Germline trimming cut 3 bases from V and 2 bases from J; bases unmatched to any gene: 9. Germline values: CDR1 LGHNT, CDR2 FRNRAP. This CDR3 spans 17 amino acids.

The chain combines TRBV6-1 with TRBJ1-5; weak D call: TRBD1 (5 bases). Trimming stripped 1 base from V and 2 bases from J, with 21 bases between. This CDR3 is built from 19 residues. CDR1 and CDR2 from the germline V gene are MNHNS and SASEGT. The CDR3 here is CASSEVSYGSVRGNQPQHF. The CDR3 coding sequence is TGTGCCAGCAGTGAAGTTTCTTACGGGTCTGTCAGGGGCAATCAGCCCCAGCATTTT.

This clonotype was recorded a few times. The V call is TRBV5-4, the J call TRBJ2-1; D call uncertain. Trimming removed 2 bases at V and 5 bases at J, with 14 bases between. The CDR3 runs to 15 residues. In germline, CDR1 is SGHNT, CDR2 YYREEE (reference sequence). The CDR3 DNA sequence: TGTGCCAGCAGCTTCTGGCGTTACCCTGACAATGAGCAGTTCTTC. The encoded protein is CASSFWRYPDNEQFF.

Notes on this clonotype: The junction shows a germline mismatch at one end, possibly a read error. V usage is TRBV7-6 and J usage is TRBJ2-5, with 7 bases lining up with TRBD1. CDR1 is SGHVS, CDR2 FNYEAQ, per germline. This CDR3 spans 14 amino acids. The CDR3 protein is CTSSSPRGRETQYF. CDR3 sequence (DNA): TGTACCAGCAGCTCCCCCAGGGGGAGAGAGACCCAGTACTTC.

J is TRBJ1-4 and V is TRBV7-9; 9 nucleotides match TRBD1. The germline V gene has CDR1 SEHNR and CDR2 FQNEAQ (reference sequence). V lost 4 bases and J lost 11; bases outside the gene matches: 2. This CDR3 is 12 amino acids long. The CDR3 loop is CASSWTGVKLFF. DNA of the CDR3: TGTGCCAGCAGCTGGACAGGGGTCAAACTGTTTTTT.

This clonotype was recorded many times. This rearrangement joins TRBV7-6 to TRBJ2-7; D not resolved. Germline assignment: CDR1 SGHVS and CDR2 FNYEAQ. This CDR3 spans 15 amino acids. Trimming took off 2 bases at V and 1 base at J, with 12 bases between the two ends. The CDR3: CASSLLNTDSYEQYF. The CDR3 DNA reads as TGTGCCAGCAGCTTATTGAACACAGATTCCTACGAGCAGTACTTC.

This clonotype was recorded at least ten times. The chain combines TRBV7-2 with TRBJ1-1; the match to TRBD1 covers 10 bases. The germline CDR1 and CDR2 sequences are SGHTA and FQGNSA. The CDR3 consists of 18 residues. The junction had 15 bases not matched to a gene; V was cut back by 7 bases and J by 1 base. In DNA, the CDR3 is TGTGCCAGCACCCCTTATCCGGGACAGGGGTGGGGGAACACTGAAGCTTTCTTT. It translates to CASTPYPGQGWGNTEAFF.

The sample holds many counts of this clonotype. The chain combines TRBV7-6 with TRBJ2-1, with 11 nucleotides matching TRBD2. With 3 bases clipped from V and 1 base from J, the junction kept 8 bases outside the gene matches. This CDR3 contains 18 residues. The germline CDR1 and CDR2 sequences are SGHVS and FNYEAQ. The CDR3 protein is CASSFFGGLAESYNEQFF. The CDR3 coding sequence is TGTGCCAGCAGCTTCTTCGGGGGACTAGCGGAGTCCTACAATGAGCAGTTCTTC.

The table lists this clonotype with a few counts. J is TRBJ2-1 and V is TRBV6-1; TRBD1 matches 7 bases. The CDR3 has 15 residues. CDR1 and CDR2 from the germline V gene are MNHNS and SASEGT. J gave up 7 bases and V 7 bases, and 13 bases lay outside the gene matches. The CDR3 bases are TGTGCCAGCAATAGACGGGACAGTGTTATGAATGAGCAGTTCTTC. Amino acid sequence: CASNRRDSVMNEQFF.

The chain joins TRBV10-3 to TRBJ2-7; TRBD1 matches 9 bases. V lost 2 bases and J lost 5; bases outside the gene matches: 7. Germline lookup yields CDR1 ENHRY and CDR2 SYGVKD. The CDR3 extends over 15 amino acids. The CDR3 protein is CAISEGRDRVHEQYF. The CDR3 coding sequence is TGTGCCATCAGTGAGGGACGGGACAGGGTCCACGAGCAGTACTTC.

This clonotype was detected ten times or more. This sequence joins TRBV7-8 and TRBJ1-5; D is unresolved. Germline CDR1 SGHVS, CDR2 FQNEAQ. The CDR3 covers 15 residues. The germline V and J ends were trimmed by 5 bases and 0 bases, with 11 bases remaining between them. CDR3 protein: CASSPGIYSNQPQHF. The CDR3 region has the DNA TGTGCCAGCAGCCCGGGGATCTATAGCAATCAGCCCCAGCATTTT.

This rearrangement joins TRBV19 to TRBJ1-1; D call uncertain. The ends were cut back, 2 bases at V and 2 bases at J, with 12 bases in the middle. Per the germline V gene, CDR1 is LNHDA and CDR2 is SQIVND (reference sequence). CDR3 size: 15 residues. In nucleotides, the CDR3 is TGTGCCAGTAGTATACCCAGAGCGTACAACACTGAAGCTTTCTTT. Protein product: CASSIPRAYNTEAFF.

The sample holds a few counts of this clonotype. The rearrangement uses TRBV6-1 and TRBJ1-1; D is ambiguous. The CDR3 has 15 amino acids. The ends were cut back, 0 bases at V and 0 bases at J, with 8 bases in the middle. From germline, CDR1 is MNHNS and CDR2 SASEGT. CDR3 nucleotides: TGTGCCAGCAGTGAAGCGCCAGAGATGAACACTGAAGCTTTCTTT. It translates to CASSEAPEMNTEAFF.

The chain recombines TRBV5-1 with TRBJ2-5; 11 bases match TRBD2. The CDR3 has 15 residues. V was pared by 3 bases and J by 3 bases, with 4 bases of the junction left unmatched. Germline V gives CDR1 SGHRS, CDR2 YFSETQ. CDR3 coding DNA: TGCGCCAGCAGCTACGGGACTAGCGGAAAAGAGACCCAGTACTTC. Translation: CASSYGTSGKETQYF.

This clonotype was seen more than once but under ten times. The J gene is TRBJ1-1, the V gene TRBV5-6; 9 bases align to TRBD1. V was pared by 4 bases and J by 10 bases, with 8 bases of the junction left unmatched. There are 13 residues in the CDR3. From germline, CDR1 is SGHDT and CDR2 YYEEEE. The CDR3 coding sequence is TGTGCCAGCAGCCCCCGGGGGGGACAGGGAGCTTTCTTT. This gives the protein CASSPRGGQGAFF.

This clonotype came up a few times. The rearrangement uses TRBV20-1 and TRBJ2-7; D gene uncertain. This CDR3 has 13 amino acids. Trimming shortened V by 5 bases and J by 2 bases, and 13 bases separated the two germline ends. Germline V CDR1 and CDR2: DFQATT, SNEGSKA (reference sequence). CDR3 sequence reads: CSALNKKPYEQYV. CDR3 nucleotides: TGCAGTGCTTTAAATAAAAAGCCCTACGAGCAGTACGTC.

The V call is TRBV11-2, the J call TRBJ1-2, with D maybe TRBD1 (5 bases). V lost 5 bases to trimming and J lost 4 bases, with 20 bases between them. The CDR3 totals 16 residues. Per the germline V gene, CDR1 is SGHAT and CDR2 is FQNNGV. The CDR3 loop reads CASSHPLGHLTYGYTF. DNA of the CDR3: TGTGCCAGCAGCCATCCCCTAGGACATCTTACCTATGGCTACACCTTC. The variable domain in full, completed from reference TRBV11-2 and TRBJ1-2, reads EAGVAQSPRYKIIEKRQSVAFWCNPISGHATLYWYQQILGQGPKLLIQFQNNGVVDDSQLPKDRFSAERLKGVDSTLKIQPAKLEDSAVYLCASSHPLGHLTYGYTFGSGTRLTVV.

There are a few counts of this clonotype. This chain joins TRBV6-6 and TRBJ2-1, with D possibly matching TRBD1 (6 bases). The CDR3 has 17 amino acids. The germline V gene has CDR1 MNHNY and CDR2 SVGAGI (reference sequence). Trimming cost V 2 bases and J 0 bases, with 14 bases left between them. The chain's CDR3 is CASSYGGPTSSYNEQFF. In DNA form, the CDR3 reads TGTGCCAGCAGTTACGGGGGCCCCACGAGCTCCTACAATGAGCAGTTCTTC.

This sequence joins TRBV5-8 and TRBJ2-7; no clear D. Germline V lookup: CDR1 SGHTS, CDR2 YDEGEE. V lost 0 bases, J lost 6 bases, and 22 bases lay in between. The CDR3 contains 17 residues. The CDR3 DNA sequence: TGTGCCAGCAGCTTGGGGTTATGGGCGGACCCTACGGTCGAGCAGTACGTC. This gives the protein CASSLGLWADPTVEQYV.